Below are 12 T cell receptor beta chains sequenced from a single sample in a study of T cell responses to AZD1222 COVID-19 vaccine. The method was immunoSEQ multiplex PCR; TCRdb's version includes in-frame clones alone and lacks a portion of them. The table has some 160,000 clones, more than 85% seen once. The sequencing here drew on peripheral blood, taken on day 0 of AZD1222 vaccination. Source of these receptors: an adult in good health.

J is TRBJ2-7 and V is TRBV18; the D gene is possibly TRBD2 (6 bases). Germline V CDR1 and CDR2: KGHSH, LQKENI. Trimming took 3 bases from V and 5 from J, leaving 17 bases between them. The CDR3 spans 15 residues. The CDR3 loop is CASSPTRGARHEQYF. The CDR3 region has the DNA TGTGCCAGCTCACCGACGCGCGGGGCCCGACACGAGCAGTACTTC.

The V call is TRBV27, the J call TRBJ1-1; D is uncertain. V shed 6 bases and J shed 1 base, with 12 bases lying between them. Germline CDR1 and CDR2: MNHEY and SMNVEV (reference sequence). The CDR3 has 14 amino acids. CDR3 in amino acids: CASSPAGGNTEAFF. The CDR3 region has the DNA TGTGCCAGCAGCCCTGCGGGTGGGAACACTGAAGCTTTCTTT.

In this sample, this clone turned up a few times. The chain recombines TRBV30 with TRBJ1-6; possible D gene TRBD1, 5 bases. The CDR3 is 17 amino acids. Germline CDR1 is GTSNPN and CDR2 is SVGIG (reference sequence). Trimming took off 3 bases at V and 5 bases at J, with 20 bases between the two ends. CDR3: CAWSPLGEMRNNSPLHF. The CDR3 DNA is TGTGCCTGGAGCCCTTTGGGGGAGATGCGAAATAATTCACCCCTCCACTTT.

This sequence joins TRBV28 and TRBJ1-2; the D gene is possibly TRBD1 (6 bases). V was pared by 5 bases and J by 4 bases, with 23 bases between. The V gene's germline CDR1 is MDHEN and CDR2 SYDVKM. This CDR3 is 17 amino acids long. DNA of the CDR3: TGTGCCAGCAGTCTGGGGGCCCGCGGATCTAGGGGCTATGGCTACACCTTC. It specifies CASSLGARGSRGYGYTF.

V is TRBV18 and J is TRBJ1-3; D gene ambiguous. Germline assignment: CDR1 KGHSH and CDR2 LQKENI. V lost 6 bases and J 0 bases, leaving 9 bases between the germline ends. The CDR3 has 14 residues. The CDR3 sequence: CASSNANSGNTIYF. In nucleotides, the CDR3 is TGTGCCAGCTCCAACGCCAACTCTGGAAACACCATATATTTT.

The sample holds one count of this clone. The rearrangement uses TRBV6-2 or TRBV6-3 and TRBJ1-1; D gene ambiguous. V dropped 1 base and J dropped 1 base, with 13 bases sitting between them. Germline V gene data show CDR1 as MNHEY and CDR2 as SVGEGT. The CDR3 covers 16 residues. The CDR3 is CASSYYMVAANTEAFF. In DNA, the CDR3 is TGTGCCAGCAGTTACTATATGGTGGCAGCGAACACTGAAGCTTTCTTT.

This clone appeared a few times. V gene TRBV7-9 combines with J gene TRBJ2-7; TRBD2 might be the D (5 bases). This CDR3 comprises 14 residues. In germline, CDR1 is SEHNR, CDR2 FQNEAQ (reference sequence). Trimming shortened V by 4 bases and J by 3 bases, and 13 bases separated the two germline ends. The CDR3 nucleotides are TGTGCCAGCAGCTCACTCCGGGGTGACTACGAGCAGTACTTC. It yields the protein CASSSLRGDYEQYF.

The chain is built from TRBV12-3 or TRBV12-4 and TRBJ2-4, with D possibly being TRBD1 or TRBD2 (5 bases each). Trimming stripped 3 bases from V and 6 bases from J, with 9 bases between. The CDR3 runs to 13 residues. Here the CDR3 reads CASSFFGGNIQYF. CDR3 in DNA: TGTGCCAGCAGTTTCTTTGGGGGAAACATTCAGTACTTC.

The chain recombines TRBV12-5 with TRBJ2-7; D unresolved. Germline V gene data show CDR1 as LGHNT and CDR2 as FRNRAP. Deletions cut 3 bases from V and 3 bases from J, with 3 bases between. The CDR3 totals 11 residues. CDR3 amino acids: CASGFYYEQYF. The DNA for the CDR3 is TGTGCTAGTGGTTTCTACTACGAGCAGTACTTC.

This chain uses TRBV5-8 with TRBJ2-5; D may match TRBD1 or TRBD2 (6 bases each). Trimming left V 4 bases short and J 4 bases short, with 17 bases between. The CDR3 runs 15 residues. Germline V CDR1 and CDR2: SGHTS, YDEGEE. The CDR3 region is CASSSEGGSRETQYF. The DNA for the CDR3 is TGTGCCAGCAGCAGCGAGGGGGGTTCCCGAGAGACCCAGTACTTC. Full variable domain (outside the CDR3, taken from reference TRBV5-8 and TRBJ2-5): EAGVTQSPTHLIKTRGQQATLRCSPISGHTSVYWYQQALGLGLQFLLWYDEGEERNRGNFPPRFSGRQFPNYSSELNVNALELEDSALYLCASSSEGGSRETQYFGPGTRLLVL.

This chain connects TRBV19 to TRBJ2-5; 8 nucleotides align to TRBD2. This CDR3 contains 16 residues. CDR1 is LNHDA and CDR2 is SQIVND in the germline V gene (reference sequence). Trimming cost V 5 bases and J 0 bases; bases outside gene matches: 8. Here the CDR3 reads CASSPVAGTYQETQYF. CDR3 coding DNA: TGTGCCAGTAGTCCAGTAGCGGGGACGTACCAAGAGACCCAGTACTTC.

The genes are TRBV28 and TRBJ1-1; maybe TRBD1 (5 bases). Trimming took 2 bases from V and 2 from J, leaving 9 bases between them. CDR1 is MDHEN, CDR2 SYDVKM, per germline. This CDR3 has 14 residues. The CDR3 loop reads CASSLGRGNTEAFF. As DNA, the CDR3 is TGTGCCAGCAGTTTAGGGAGGGGTAACACTGAAGCTTTCTTT.